At least ten counts were recorded for the clone carrying this T cell receptor (beta chain). Its antigen is not identified. This entry is derived from a study of regulatory T cells in long-lasting Graves disease. Time point defined: persistent/refractory GD, antithyroid drugs over 5 years with positive TRAb. PBMC-derived RNA was used for the TCR library. Construction of TCR beta libraries relied on iRepertoire HTBI primers and on Arm-PCR targeting CDR3 regions. As originally analysed: Identification of gene segments yielded some 62 TRBV and about 14 TRBJ across samples. TCRdb re-analysed the multiplex PCR reads in MiXCR, keeping a single row per CDR3 protein. TCRdb, not the authors, supplied the V and J calls. The sample lists about 290,000 distinct CDR3 sequences, roughly a fifth seen once, with approximately 53% in the top ten. V was trimmed by 2 bases and J by 9 bases, leaving 11 bases between them. This CDR3 has 14 amino acids. Germline lookup yields CDR1 SGHTA and CDR2 FQGNSA.

Overall study results and limits: Gene preferences differed: TRBV28, TRBJ1-2, TRBJ2-5 in persistent cases. TCR diversity in persistent Graves' patients was below that of newly diagnosed ones. Fewer public clonotypes were shared by new patients (about 940) than by persistent patients (2,741).

Specimen: peripheral blood mononuclear cells (PBMCs), collected when the disease was refractory, from a patient treated with antithyroid drugs. The chain couples TRBV7-2 to TRBJ1-6; D not resolved. This TCR came from a female donor with Graves disease. CDR3 DNA: TGTGCCAGCAGCTTATTTACGGAAGTTTCACCCCTCCACTTT. This codes for CASSLFTEVSPLHF. The variable domain in full, completed from reference TRBV7-2 and TRBJ1-6, reads GAGVSQSPSNKVTEKGKDVELRCDPISGHTALYWYRQSLGQGLEFLIYFQGNSAPDKSGLPSDRFSAERTGGSVSTLTIQRTQQEDSAVYLCASSLFTEVSPLHFGNGTRLTVT.